This TCR beta chain was sequenced during a study of blood T cell repertoires in COVID-19. The overall study: Material from acute and convalescent COVID-19 was sourced from the United States, Italy and Spain. T cells, B-cell-depleted T cells, or PBMCs provided the cDNA or gDNA that served as material.

Source study methods: How many nucleated cells were present was estimated from reference gene primer amplification. Repertoires were generated with immunoSEQ multiplex PCR, while TCRdb's copy carries only in-frame clones and drops some. V, J and clone size were drawn from that table, and D and trimming were deduced from the DNA. Of hundreds of thousands of clones listed, roughly 80% are singletons. Germline V lookup: CDR1 MNHEY, CDR2 SVGAGI. CDR3 length: 15 amino acids. V lost 2 bases to trimming and J lost 2 bases, with 10 bases between them. This receptor was taken from an elderly man with acute or convalescent COVID-19. The V gene is TRBV6-5, the J gene TRBJ1-3; tentatively, D is TRBD1 (6 bases). Sequenced input: peripheral blood. The CDR3: CASSYAAGAGNTIYF. Here the CDR3 DNA reads TGTGCCAGCAGTTACGCGGCAGGGGCTGGAAACACCATATATTTT.